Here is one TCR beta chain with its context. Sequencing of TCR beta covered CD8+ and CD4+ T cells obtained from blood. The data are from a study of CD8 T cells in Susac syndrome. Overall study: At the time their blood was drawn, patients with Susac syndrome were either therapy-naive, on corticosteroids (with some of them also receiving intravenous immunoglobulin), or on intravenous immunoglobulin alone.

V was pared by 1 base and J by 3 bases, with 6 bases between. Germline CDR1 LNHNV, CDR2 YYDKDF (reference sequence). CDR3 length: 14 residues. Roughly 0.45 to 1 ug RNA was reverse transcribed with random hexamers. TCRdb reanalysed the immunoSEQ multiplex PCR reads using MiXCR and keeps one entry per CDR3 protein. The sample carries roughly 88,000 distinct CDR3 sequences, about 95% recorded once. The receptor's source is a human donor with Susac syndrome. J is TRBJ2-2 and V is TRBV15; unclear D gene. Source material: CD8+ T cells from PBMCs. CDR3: CATSRAADTGELFF. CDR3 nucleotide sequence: TGTGCCACCAGCAGAGCTGCGGACACCGGGGAGCTGTTTTTT.